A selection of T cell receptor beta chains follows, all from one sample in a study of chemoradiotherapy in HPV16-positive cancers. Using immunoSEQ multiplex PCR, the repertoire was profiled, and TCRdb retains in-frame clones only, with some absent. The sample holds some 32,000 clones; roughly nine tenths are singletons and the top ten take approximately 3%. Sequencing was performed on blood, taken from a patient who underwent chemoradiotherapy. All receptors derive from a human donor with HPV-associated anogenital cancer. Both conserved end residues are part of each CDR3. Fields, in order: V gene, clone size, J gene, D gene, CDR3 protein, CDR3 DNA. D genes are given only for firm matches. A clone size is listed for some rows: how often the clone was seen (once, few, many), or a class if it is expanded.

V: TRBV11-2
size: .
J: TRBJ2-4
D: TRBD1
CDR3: CASSLVTGDIQYF
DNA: TGTGCCAGCAGCTTAGTGACAGGGGACATTCAGTACTTC

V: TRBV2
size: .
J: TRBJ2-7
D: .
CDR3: CASSVDGGYEQYF
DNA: TGTGCCAGCAGCGTTGACGGGGGCTACGAGCAGTACTTC

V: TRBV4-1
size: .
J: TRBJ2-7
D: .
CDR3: CASSFRQAEVSYEQYF
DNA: TGCGCCAGCAGCTTTCGACAGGCGGAAGTTTCCTACGAGCAGTACTTC

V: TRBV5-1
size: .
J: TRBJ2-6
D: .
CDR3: CASSPGSGANVLTF
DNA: TGCGCCAGCAGCCCAGGCTCTGGGGCCAACGTCCTGACTTTC

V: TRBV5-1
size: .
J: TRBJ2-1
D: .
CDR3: CASSLGDGYNEQFF
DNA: TGCGCCAGCAGCTTGGGGGACGGCTACAATGAGCAGTTCTTC

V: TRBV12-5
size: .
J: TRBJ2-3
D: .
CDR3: CASGLGQITDTQYF
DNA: TGTGCTAGTGGTTTGGGACAGATCACAGATACGCAGTATTTT

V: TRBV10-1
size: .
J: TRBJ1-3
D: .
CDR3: CASSSAPGNTIYF
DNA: TGCGCCAGCAGTTCAGCTCCTGGAAACACCATATATTTT

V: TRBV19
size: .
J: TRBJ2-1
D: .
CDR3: CASCRTSLKNEQFF
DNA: TGTGCCTCATGCCGGACCTCCCTGAAAAATGAGCAGTTCTTC

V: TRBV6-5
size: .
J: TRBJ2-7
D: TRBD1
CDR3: CASRRTGFEQYF
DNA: TGTGCCAGCAGAAGGACAGGGTTCGAGCAGTACTTC

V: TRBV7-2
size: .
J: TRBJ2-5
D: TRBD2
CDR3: CASSPRTSGQETQYF
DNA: TGTGCCAGCAGCCCTAGGACTAGCGGACAAGAGACCCAGTACTTC

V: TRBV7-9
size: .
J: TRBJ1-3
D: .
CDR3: CASSLTRVGSGNTIYF
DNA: TGTGCCAGCAGCTTAACCAGGGTCGGCTCTGGAAACACCATATATTTT

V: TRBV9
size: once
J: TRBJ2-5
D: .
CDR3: CASSVGNSRETQYF
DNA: TGTGCCAGCAGCGTAGGTAACTCAAGGGAGACCCAGTACTTC

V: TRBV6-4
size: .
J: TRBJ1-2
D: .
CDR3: CASSDLAGRAIGGYTF
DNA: TGTGCCAGCAGTGACCTTGCCGGCAGGGCTATCGGGGGCTACACCTTC

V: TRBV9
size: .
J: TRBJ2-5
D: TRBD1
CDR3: CASSPWTGEGEQYF
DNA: TGTGCCAGCAGCCCCTGGACAGGGGAAGGGGAGCAGTACTTC

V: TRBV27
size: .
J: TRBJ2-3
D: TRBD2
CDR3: CASSLLRLVAGGTDTQYF
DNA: TGTGCCAGCAGTCTCCTACGGTTGGTAGCGGGGGGGACAGATACGCAGTATTTT

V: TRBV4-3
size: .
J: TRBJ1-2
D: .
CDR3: CASSQGRGYGYTF
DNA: TGCGCCAGCAGCCAAGGCCGAGGCTATGGCTACACCTTC

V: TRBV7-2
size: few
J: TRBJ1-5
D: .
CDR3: CASSPRGDNQPQHF
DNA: TGTGCCAGCAGCCCGAGGGGCGACAATCAGCCCCAGCATTTT

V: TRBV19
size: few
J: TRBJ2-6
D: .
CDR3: CASSIGSSGANVLTF
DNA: TGTGCCAGTAGTATAGGAAGCTCTGGGGCCAACGTCCTGACTTTC

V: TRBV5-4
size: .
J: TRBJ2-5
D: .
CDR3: CASSPTGRETQYF
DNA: TGTGCCAGCAGCCCGACGGGGAGGGAGACCCAGTACTTC

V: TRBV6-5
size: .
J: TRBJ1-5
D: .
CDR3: CASSYFSGHSNQPQHF
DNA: TGTGCCAGCAGTTACTTTTCAGGTCATAGCAATCAGCCCCAGCATTTT

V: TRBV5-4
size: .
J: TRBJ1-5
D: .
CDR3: CASSLAGGARQPQHF
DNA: TGTGCCAGCAGCTTGGCCGGGGGGGCGAGACAGCCCCAGCATTTT

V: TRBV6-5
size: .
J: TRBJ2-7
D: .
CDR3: CASSYRRGYEQYF
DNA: TGTGCCAGCAGTTACAGAAGGGGTTACGAGCAGTACTTC

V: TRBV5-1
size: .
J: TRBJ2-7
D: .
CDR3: CASSLGTGTYYEQYF
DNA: TGCGCCAGCAGCTTGGGGACCGGGACGTACTACGAGCAGTACTTC

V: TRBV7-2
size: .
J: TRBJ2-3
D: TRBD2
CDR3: CASSRVAGGTDTQYF
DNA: TGTGCCAGCAGCCGTGTAGCGGGGGGCACAGATACGCAGTATTTT

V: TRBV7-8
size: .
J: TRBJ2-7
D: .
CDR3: CASSFVSQTYEQYF
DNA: TGTGCCAGCAGCTTCGTGTCACAAACCTACGAGCAGTACTTC

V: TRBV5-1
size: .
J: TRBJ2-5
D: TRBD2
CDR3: CASSLEYPAGGPETQYF
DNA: TGCGCCAGCAGCTTGGAGTACCCAGCGGGGGGGCCGGAGACCCAGTACTTC

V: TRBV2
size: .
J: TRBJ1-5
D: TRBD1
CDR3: CASNGQGKIQPQHF
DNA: TGTGCCAGCAACGGACAGGGGAAAATCCAGCCCCAGCATTTT

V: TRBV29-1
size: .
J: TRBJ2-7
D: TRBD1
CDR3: CSVRDRGKGEQYF
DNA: TGCAGCGTTAGAGACAGGGGTAAAGGCGAGCAGTACTTC

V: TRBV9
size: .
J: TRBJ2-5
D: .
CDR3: CASSALPGGDETQYF
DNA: TGTGCCAGCAGCGCCTTACCCGGGGGCGATGAGACCCAGTACTTC

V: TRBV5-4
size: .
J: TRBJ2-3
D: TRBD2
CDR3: CASSLAAGGPLDTQYF
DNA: TGTGCCAGCAGCTTGGCGGCGGGAGGGCCCCTCGATACGCAGTATTTT

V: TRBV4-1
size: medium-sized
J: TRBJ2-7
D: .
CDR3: CASSQDQGSPSYEQYF
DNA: TGCGCCAGCAGCCAAGATCAGGGGTCCCCCTCCTACGAGCAGTACTTC

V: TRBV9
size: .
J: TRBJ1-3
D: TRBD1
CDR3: CASSVGDSSGNTIYF
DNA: TGTGCCAGCAGCGTAGGGGACAGCTCTGGAAACACCATATATTTT

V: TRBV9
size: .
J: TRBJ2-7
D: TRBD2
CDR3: CASSVEGGSGYEQYF
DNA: TGTGCCAGCAGCGTAGAAGGCGGGAGTGGCTACGAGCAGTACTTC

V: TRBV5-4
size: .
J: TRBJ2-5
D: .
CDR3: CASSLGQGQETQYF
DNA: TGTGCCAGCAGCTTGGGGCAGGGGCAAGAGACCCAGTACTTC

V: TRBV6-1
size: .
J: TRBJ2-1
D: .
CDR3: CASSGSYNEQFF
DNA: TGTGCCAGCAGTGGCTCCTACAATGAGCAGTTCTTC

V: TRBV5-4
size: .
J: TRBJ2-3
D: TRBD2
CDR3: CASSLVTSGGDTDTQYF
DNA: TGTGCCAGCAGCTTGGTAACTAGCGGGGGGGACACAGATACGCAGTATTTT

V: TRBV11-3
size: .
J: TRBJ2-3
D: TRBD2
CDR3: CASSPPPAGGRTDTQYF
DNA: TGTGCCAGCAGCCCACCCCCCGCGGGGGGCCGCACAGATACGCAGTATTTT

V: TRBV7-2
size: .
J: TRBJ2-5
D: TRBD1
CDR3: CASSFSGTGAGETQYF
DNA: TGTGCCAGCAGCTTTAGCGGGACAGGGGCCGGAGAGACCCAGTACTTC

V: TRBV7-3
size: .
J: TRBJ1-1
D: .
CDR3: CASSSQGGMNTEAFF
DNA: TGTGCCAGCAGCTCACAAGGGGGGATGAACACTGAAGCTTTCTTT

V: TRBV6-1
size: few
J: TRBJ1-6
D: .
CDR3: CASSLRDTLHF
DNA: TGTGCCAGCAGTCTGCGGGACACCCTCCACTTT

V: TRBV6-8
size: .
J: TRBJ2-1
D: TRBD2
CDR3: CASTHRGGAAGHEQFF
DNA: TGTGCCAGCACCCACCGGGGGGGGGCCGCCGGGCATGAGCAGTTCTTC

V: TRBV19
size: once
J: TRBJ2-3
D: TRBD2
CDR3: CASTALAEEWDTQYF
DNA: TGTGCCAGTACCGCTCTAGCGGAGGAGTGGGATACGCAGTATTTT

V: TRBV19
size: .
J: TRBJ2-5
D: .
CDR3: CASRSPRETQYF
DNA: TGTGCCAGCAGAAGCCCGCGAGAGACCCAGTACTTC

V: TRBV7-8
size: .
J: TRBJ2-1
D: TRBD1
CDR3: CASSPFGTGELNEQFF
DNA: TGTGCCAGCAGCCCTTTCGGGACAGGGGAATTAAATGAGCAGTTCTTC

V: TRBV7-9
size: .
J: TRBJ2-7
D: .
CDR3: CASSSLDPIHSYEQYF
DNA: TGTGCCAGCAGCTCTCTAGACCCAATTCACTCCTACGAGCAGTACTTC

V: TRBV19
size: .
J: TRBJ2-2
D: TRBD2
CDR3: CASTREGRNTGELFF
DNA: TGTGCCTCGACGCGGGAGGGCAGGAACACCGGGGAGCTGTTTTTT